The next 3 T cell receptor beta chains were all read from a single sample in a study of identical twins. TCRdb re-derived calls from the 5' RACE reads in MiXCR, one entry per CDR3 protein. The sample has around 670,000 distinct CDR3 sequences; 5.5% to 6.5% are singletons. Sequencing was carried out using naive T cells sorted from blood. All receptors come from a man aged 18 to 29 in good health.

This clonotype was recorded a few times. The chain recombines TRBV15 with TRBJ1-4; 7 nucleotides agree with TRBD1. The trim removed 5 bases at V and 8 bases at J, leaving 17 bases unmatched. Germline V lookup: CDR1 LNHNV, CDR2 YYDKDF (reference sequence). The CDR3 covers 17 residues. The CDR3 DNA reads as TGTGCCACCAGCCCTCACGGTACCAGACAGGGTTGGGAAAAACTGTTTTTT. Encoded protein: CATSPHGTRQGWEKLFF.

In its sample, this clonotype was seen many times. The rearrangement joins TRBV12-3 or TRBV12-4 to TRBJ1-1; 10 positions agree with TRBD1. This CDR3 contains 14 residues. The junction had 3 bases not matched to a gene; V was cut back by 3 bases and J by 5 bases. The CDR3 DNA reads TGTGCCAGCAGTTTCGGGACAGGGGTTACTGAAGCTTTCTTT. Translation: CASSFGTGVTEAFF.

This clonotype was observed many times. This chain connects TRBV20-1 to TRBJ2-3; TRBD2 matches 9 bases. CDR1 and CDR2 from the germline V gene are DFQATT and SNEGSKA (reference sequence). There are 15 residues in the CDR3. V was pared by 6 bases and J by 0 bases, with 7 bases of the junction left unmatched. This chain's CDR3 is CSAWTGLASTDTQYF. The CDR3 DNA sequence: TGCAGTGCATGGACGGGACTAGCTAGCACAGATACGCAGTATTTT.